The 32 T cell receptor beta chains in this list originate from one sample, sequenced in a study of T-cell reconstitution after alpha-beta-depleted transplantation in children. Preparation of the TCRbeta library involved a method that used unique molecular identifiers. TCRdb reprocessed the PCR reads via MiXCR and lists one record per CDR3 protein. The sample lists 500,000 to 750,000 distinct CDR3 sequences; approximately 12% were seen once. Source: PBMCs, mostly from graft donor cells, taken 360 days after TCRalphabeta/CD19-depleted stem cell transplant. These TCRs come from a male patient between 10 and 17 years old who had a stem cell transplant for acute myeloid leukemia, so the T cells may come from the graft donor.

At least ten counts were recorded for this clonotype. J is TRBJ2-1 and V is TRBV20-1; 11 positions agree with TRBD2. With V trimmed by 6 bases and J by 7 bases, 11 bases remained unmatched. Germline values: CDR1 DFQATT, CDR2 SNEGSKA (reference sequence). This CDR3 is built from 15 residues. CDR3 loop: CSAPRSGRAWNEQFF. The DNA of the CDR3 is TGCAGTGCCCCACGTAGCGGGAGGGCCTGGAATGAGCAGTTCTTC.

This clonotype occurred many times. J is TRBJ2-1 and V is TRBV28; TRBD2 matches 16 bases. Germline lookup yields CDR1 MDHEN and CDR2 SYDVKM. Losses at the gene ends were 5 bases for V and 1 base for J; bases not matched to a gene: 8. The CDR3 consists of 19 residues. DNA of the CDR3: TGTGCCAGCAGTCCGGGACTAGCGGGAGGGATTGGGTCCTACAATGAGCAGTTCTTC. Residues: CASSPGLAGGIGSYNEQFF.

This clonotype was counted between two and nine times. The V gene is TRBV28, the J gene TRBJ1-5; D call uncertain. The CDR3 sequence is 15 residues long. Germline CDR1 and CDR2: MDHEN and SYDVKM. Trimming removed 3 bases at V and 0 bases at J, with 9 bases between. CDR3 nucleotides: TGTGCCAGCAGTTTCCTGGGAAATAGCAATCAGCCCCAGCATTTT. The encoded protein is CASSFLGNSNQPQHF.

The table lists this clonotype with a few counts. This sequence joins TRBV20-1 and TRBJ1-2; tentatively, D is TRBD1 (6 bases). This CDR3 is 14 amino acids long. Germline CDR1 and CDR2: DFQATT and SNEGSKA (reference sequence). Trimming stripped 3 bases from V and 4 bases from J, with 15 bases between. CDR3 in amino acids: CSARPGASGYGYTF. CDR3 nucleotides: TGCAGTGCTAGGCCAGGGGCGTCGGGCTATGGCTACACCTTC.

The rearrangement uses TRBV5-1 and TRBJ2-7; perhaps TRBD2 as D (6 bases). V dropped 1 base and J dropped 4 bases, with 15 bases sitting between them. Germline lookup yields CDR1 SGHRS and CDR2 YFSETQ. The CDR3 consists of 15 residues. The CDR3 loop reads CASSLSPGAGYEQYF. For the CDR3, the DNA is TGCGCCAGCAGCTTGTCCCCGGGAGCAGGTTACGAGCAGTACTTC. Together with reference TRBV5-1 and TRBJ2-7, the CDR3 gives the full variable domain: KAGVTQTPRYLIKTRGQQVTLSCSPISGHRSVSWYQQTPGQGLQFLFEYFSETQRNKGNFPGRFSGRQFSNSRSEMNVSTLELGDSALYLCASSLSPGAGYEQYFGPGTRLTVT.

In DNA form, the CDR3 reads TGCAGTGCTAGCAGGGAGGTAATGAATGAGCAGTTCTTC. This translates into CSASREVMNEQFF. This rearrangement joins TRBV20-1 to TRBJ2-1, with a tentative D call TRBD2 (6 bases). Trimming cost V 3 bases and J 7 bases, with 13 bases left between them. Germline V CDR1 and CDR2: DFQATT, SNEGSKA (reference sequence). The length of the CDR3 is 13 residues.

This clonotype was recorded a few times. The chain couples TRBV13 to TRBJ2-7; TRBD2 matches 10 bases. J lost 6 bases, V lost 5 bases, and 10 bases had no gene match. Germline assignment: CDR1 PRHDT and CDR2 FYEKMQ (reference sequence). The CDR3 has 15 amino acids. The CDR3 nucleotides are TGTGCCAGCAGCAGAACCCTAGCGGGAGTCAGCGAGCAGTACTTC. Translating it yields CASSRTLAGVSEQYF.

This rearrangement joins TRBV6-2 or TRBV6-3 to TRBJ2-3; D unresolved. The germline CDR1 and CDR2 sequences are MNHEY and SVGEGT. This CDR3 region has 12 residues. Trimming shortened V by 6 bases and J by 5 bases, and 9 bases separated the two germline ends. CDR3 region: CASSRYGDTQYF. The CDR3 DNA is TGTGCCAGCAGCCGATACGGAGATACGCAGTATTTT.

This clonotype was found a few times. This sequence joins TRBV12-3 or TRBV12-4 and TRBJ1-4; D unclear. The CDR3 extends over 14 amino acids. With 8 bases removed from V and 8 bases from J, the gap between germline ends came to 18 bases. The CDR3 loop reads CASGPGETSEKLFF. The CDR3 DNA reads TGTGCCAGCGGACCGGGTGAGACCTCCGAAAAACTGTTTTTT.

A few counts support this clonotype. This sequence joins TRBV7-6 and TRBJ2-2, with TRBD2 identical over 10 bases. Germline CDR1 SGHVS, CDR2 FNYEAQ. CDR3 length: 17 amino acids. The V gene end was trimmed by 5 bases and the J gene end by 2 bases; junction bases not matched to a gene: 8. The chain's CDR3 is CASSKSGRALNTGELFF. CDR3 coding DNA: TGTGCCAGCAGCAAGAGCGGGAGGGCCCTAAACACCGGGGAGCTGTTTTTT.

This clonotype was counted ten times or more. The CDR3, as DNA: TGTGCCATCAGCTCGACTAGCGGGATGACAGATACGCAGTATTTT. Protein product: CAISSTSGMTDTQYF. This chain uses TRBV10-3 with TRBJ2-3; 11 nucleotides match TRBD2. The ends lost 6 bases at V and 3 bases at J; junction bases unmatched: 5. The length of the CDR3 is 15 residues. CDR1 is ENHRY, CDR2 SYGVKD, per germline.

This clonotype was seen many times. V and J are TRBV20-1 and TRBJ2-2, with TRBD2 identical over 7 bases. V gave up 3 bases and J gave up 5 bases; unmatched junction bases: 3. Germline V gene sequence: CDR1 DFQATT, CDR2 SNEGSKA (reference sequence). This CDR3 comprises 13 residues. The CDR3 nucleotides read TGCAGTGCTAGCGGCGGGAGAACCGGGGAGCTGTTTTTT. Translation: CSASGGRTGELFF.

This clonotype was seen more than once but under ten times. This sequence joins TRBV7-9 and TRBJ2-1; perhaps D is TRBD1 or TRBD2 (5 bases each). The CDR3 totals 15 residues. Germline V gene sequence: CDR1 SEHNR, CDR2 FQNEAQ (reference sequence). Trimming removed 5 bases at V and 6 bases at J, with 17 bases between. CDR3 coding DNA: TGTGCCAGCAGCCCTTGGACTGACAGTGGCAATGAGCAGTTCTTC. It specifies CASSPWTDSGNEQFF.

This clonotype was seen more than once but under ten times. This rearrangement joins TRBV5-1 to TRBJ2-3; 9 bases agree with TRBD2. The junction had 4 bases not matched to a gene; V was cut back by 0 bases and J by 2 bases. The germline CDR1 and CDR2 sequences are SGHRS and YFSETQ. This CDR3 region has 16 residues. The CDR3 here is CASSLAGLANTDTQYF. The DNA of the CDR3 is TGCGCCAGCAGCTTGGCCGGACTAGCGAACACAGATACGCAGTATTTT.

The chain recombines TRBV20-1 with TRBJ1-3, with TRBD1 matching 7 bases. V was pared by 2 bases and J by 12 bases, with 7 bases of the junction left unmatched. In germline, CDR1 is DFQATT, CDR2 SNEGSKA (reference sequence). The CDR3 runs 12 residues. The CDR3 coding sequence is TGCAGTGCTAGATTTGACAGGGACAACATATATTTT. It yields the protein CSARFDRDNIYF.

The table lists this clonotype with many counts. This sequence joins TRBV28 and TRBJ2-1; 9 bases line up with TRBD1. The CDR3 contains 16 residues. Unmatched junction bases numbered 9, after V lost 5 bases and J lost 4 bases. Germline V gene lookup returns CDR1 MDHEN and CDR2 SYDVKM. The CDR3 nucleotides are TGTGCCAGCAGTCCTCCCCGGGACAGGGTATACAATGAGCAGTTCTTC. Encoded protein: CASSPPRDRVYNEQFF. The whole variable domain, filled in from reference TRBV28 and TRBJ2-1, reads DVKVTQSSRYLVKRTGEKVFLECVQDMDHENMFWYRQDPGLGLRLIYFSYDVKMKEKGDIPEGYSVSREKKERFSLILESASTNQTSMYLCASSPPRDRVYNEQFFGPGTRLTVL.

The CDR3, as DNA: TGTGCCAGCAGTGGGCAGACCTGGGGCACAGATACGCAGTATTTT. It yields the protein CASSGQTWGTDTQYF. This sequence joins TRBV12-3 or TRBV12-4 and TRBJ2-3, with D unresolved. V lost 5 bases to trimming and J lost 1 base, with 13 bases between them. The CDR3 is made up of 15 amino acids.

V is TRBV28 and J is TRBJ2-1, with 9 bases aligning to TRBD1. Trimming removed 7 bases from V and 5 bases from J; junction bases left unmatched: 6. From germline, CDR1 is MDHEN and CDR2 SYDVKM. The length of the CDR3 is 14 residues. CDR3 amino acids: CASNDRGANNEQFF. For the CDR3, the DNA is TGTGCCAGCAACGACAGGGGGGCCAACAATGAGCAGTTCTTC.

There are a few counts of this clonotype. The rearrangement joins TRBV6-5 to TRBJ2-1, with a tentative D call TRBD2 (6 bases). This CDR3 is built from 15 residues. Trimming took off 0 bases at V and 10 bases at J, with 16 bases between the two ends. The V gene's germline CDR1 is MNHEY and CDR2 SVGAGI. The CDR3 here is CASSYSSAVRGEQFF. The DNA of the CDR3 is TGTGCCAGCAGTTACTCGTCAGCCGTCCGGGGGGAGCAGTTCTTC.

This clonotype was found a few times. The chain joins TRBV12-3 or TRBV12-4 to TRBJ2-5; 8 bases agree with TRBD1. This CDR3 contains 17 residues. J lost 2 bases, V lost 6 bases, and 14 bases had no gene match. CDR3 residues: CASRHGQGVIPQETQYF. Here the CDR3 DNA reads TGTGCCAGCAGACACGGACAGGGTGTGATCCCACAAGAGACCCAGTACTTC.

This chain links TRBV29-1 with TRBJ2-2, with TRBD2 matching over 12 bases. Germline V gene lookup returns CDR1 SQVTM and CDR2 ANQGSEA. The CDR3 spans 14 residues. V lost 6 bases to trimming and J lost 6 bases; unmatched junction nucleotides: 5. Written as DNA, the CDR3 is TGCAGCGTGAGGACTAGCGGGACCCCCGGGGAGCTGTTTTTT. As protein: CSVRTSGTPGELFF.

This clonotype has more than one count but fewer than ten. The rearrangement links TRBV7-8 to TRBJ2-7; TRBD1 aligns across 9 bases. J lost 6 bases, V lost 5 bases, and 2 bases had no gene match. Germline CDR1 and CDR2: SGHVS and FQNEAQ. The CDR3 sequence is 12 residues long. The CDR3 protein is CASSTDRGEQYF. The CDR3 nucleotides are TGTGCCAGCAGCACGGACAGGGGCGAGCAGTACTTC.

This chain's CDR3 is CASRGIAYEQYF. The CDR3 bases are TGTGCCAGCAGGGGGATCGCCTACGAGCAGTACTTC. The chain has TRBV12-3 or TRBV12-4 and TRBJ2-7; D remains ambiguous. V was trimmed by 6 bases and J by 2 bases, leaving 8 bases between them. This CDR3 contains 12 residues.

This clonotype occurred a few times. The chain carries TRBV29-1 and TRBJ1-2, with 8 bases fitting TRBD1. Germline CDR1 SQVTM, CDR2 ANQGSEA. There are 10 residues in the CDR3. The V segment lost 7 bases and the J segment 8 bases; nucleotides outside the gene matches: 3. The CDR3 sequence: CSATGEGYTF. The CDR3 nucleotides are TGCAGCGCGACAGGGGAAGGCTACACCTTC.

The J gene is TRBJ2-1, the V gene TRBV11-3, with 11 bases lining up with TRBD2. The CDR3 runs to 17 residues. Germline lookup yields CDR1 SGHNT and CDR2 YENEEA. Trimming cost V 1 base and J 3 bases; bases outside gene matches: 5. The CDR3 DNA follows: TGTGCCAGCAGCTTAGGTGATGGGACTAGCGGCTACAATGAGCAGTTCTTC. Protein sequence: CASSLGDGTSGYNEQFF.

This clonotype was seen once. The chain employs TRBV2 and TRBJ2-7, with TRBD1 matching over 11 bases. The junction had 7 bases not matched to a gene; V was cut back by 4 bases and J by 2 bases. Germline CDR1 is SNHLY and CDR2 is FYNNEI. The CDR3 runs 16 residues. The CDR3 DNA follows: TGTGCCAGCAGTGCCCCGGACAGGGGGCACACCTACGAGCAGTACTTC. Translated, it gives CASSAPDRGHTYEQYF.

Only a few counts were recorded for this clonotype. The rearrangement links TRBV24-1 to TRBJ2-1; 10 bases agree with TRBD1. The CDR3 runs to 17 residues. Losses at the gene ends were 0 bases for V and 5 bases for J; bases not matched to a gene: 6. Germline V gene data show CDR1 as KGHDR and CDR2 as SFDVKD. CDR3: CATSDLGTGTGDNEQFF. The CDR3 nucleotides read TGTGCCACCAGTGATTTGGGGACCGGGACAGGGGACAATGAGCAGTTCTTC.

CDR3 bases: TGCAGTGCTAGGGATCCGGGACTAGCGGGATTTGTCCGGAACGGGCAGTACTTC. Amino acid sequence: CSARDPGLAGFVRNGQYF. The chain recombines TRBV20-1 with TRBJ2-7, with TRBD2 matching over 13 bases. This CDR3 comprises 18 residues. J lost 9 bases, V lost 3 bases, and 20 bases had no gene match. Germline loops: CDR1 DFQATT, CDR2 SNEGSKA (reference sequence).

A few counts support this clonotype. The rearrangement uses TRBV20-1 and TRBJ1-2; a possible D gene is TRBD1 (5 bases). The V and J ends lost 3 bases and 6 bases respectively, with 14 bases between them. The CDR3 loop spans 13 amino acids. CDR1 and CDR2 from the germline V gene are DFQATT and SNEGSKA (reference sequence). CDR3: CSASDRGWDGYTF. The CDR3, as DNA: TGCAGTGCTAGTGATCGGGGGTGGGATGGCTACACCTTC.

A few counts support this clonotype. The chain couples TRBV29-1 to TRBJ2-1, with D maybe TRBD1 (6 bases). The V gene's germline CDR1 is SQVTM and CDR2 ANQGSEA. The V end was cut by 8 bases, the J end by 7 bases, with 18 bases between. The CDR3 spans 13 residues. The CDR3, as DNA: TGCAGCAGCTTCAAAGGACAGTTTAATGAGCAGTTCTTC. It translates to CSSFKGQFNEQFF.

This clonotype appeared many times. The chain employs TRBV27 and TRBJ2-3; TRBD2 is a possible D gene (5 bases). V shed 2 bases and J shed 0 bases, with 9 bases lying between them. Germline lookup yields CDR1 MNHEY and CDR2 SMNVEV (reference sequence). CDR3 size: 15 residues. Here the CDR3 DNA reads TGTGCCAGCAGTTTAGAGGGCGCAAGCACAGATACGCAGTATTTT. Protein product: CASSLEGASTDTQYF.

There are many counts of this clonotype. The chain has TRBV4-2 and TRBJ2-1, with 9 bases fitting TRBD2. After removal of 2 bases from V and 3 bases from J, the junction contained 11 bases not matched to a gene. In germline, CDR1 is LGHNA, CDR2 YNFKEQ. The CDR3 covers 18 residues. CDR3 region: CASSQRGSGGRGYNEQFF. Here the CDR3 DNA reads TGTGCCAGCAGCCAAAGGGGTAGCGGGGGCCGGGGCTACAATGAGCAGTTCTTC.